This passage covers 24 T cell receptor beta chains from one sample sequenced in a study of shared T cell receptors in the human thymus. The table came from immunoSEQ multiplex PCR; TCRdb's copy has only in-frame clones and leaves some out. The data show just under 550,000 clones, roughly 74% seen once. This same sample was also part of a study on human thymus T cells.

Sequenced: thymocytes. Source of these receptors: a boy younger than two with a congenital heart defect.

The chain has TRBV4-3 and TRBJ2-7; D not resolved. V dropped 0 bases and J dropped 5 bases, with 11 bases sitting between them. Germline-derived CDR1 and CDR2 are LGHNA and YSLEER. This CDR3 spans 14 amino acids. CDR3 region: CASSQDLRSNEQYF. CDR3 DNA: TGCGCCAGCAGCCAAGATCTGAGATCCAACGAGCAGTACTTC.

This chain joins TRBV10-1 and TRBJ2-1; 12 bases match TRBD2. The CDR3 extends over 17 amino acids. Germline values: CDR1 WNHNN, CDR2 SYGVQD (reference sequence). Germline trimming cut 7 bases from V and 1 base from J; bases unmatched to any gene: 8. The CDR3 is CASNWSSGRASYNEQFF. CDR3 DNA: TGCGCCAGCAATTGGTCTAGCGGGAGGGCTTCCTACAATGAGCAGTTCTTC.

The genes are TRBV25-1 and TRBJ2-7; D perhaps matches TRBD1 (6 bases). Germline V lookup: CDR1 MGHDK, CDR2 SYGVNS. CDR3 length: 15 amino acids. V was pared by 3 bases and J by 4 bases, with 16 bases between. CDR3 coding DNA: TGTGCCAGCAGTGATCCCCGCGTGGGGGCTTACGAGCAGTACTTC. Amino acid sequence: CASSDPRVGAYEQYF.

V and J are TRBV18 and TRBJ2-3; TRBD1 agrees at 10 bases. CDR1 KGHSH and CDR2 LQKENI come from the germline V gene. CDR3 size: 15 residues. With 1 base clipped from V and 8 bases from J, the junction kept 6 bases outside the gene matches. This CDR3 reads CASSPRDRGQGTQYF. As DNA, the CDR3 is TGTGCCAGCTCACCACGGGACAGGGGCCAGGGTACGCAGTATTTT.

V usage is TRBV10-3 and J usage is TRBJ2-3, with 7 nucleotides matching TRBD2. Germline-derived CDR1 and CDR2 are ENHRY and SYGVKD. The CDR3 covers 13 residues. The trim removed 10 bases at V and 0 bases at J, leaving 4 bases unmatched. In DNA, the CDR3 is TGTGCCACCAGAGCGGGGAGCACAGATACGCAGTATTTT. Protein: CATRAGSTDTQYF.

The chain uses TRBV25-1 and TRBJ2-7; possible D gene TRBD2, 6 bases. Germline V gene data show CDR1 as MGHDK and CDR2 as SYGVNS. Trimming left V 3 bases short and J 5 bases short, with 11 bases between. This CDR3 comprises 13 residues. For the CDR3, the DNA is TGTGCCAGCAGTGACCGCCGGGGGAACGAGCAGTACTTC. This translates into CASSDRRGNEQYF.

V usage is TRBV7-9 and J usage is TRBJ2-5; 8 positions agree with TRBD1. Germline V gene lookup returns CDR1 SEHNR and CDR2 FQNEAQ (reference sequence). The V and J ends lost 5 bases and 5 bases, in that order; junction bases with no gene match: 13. CDR3 length: 16 amino acids. This CDR3 reads CASSQRQGPYVETQYF. The CDR3 DNA reads as TGTGCCAGCAGCCAGAGACAGGGGCCCTATGTGGAGACCCAGTACTTC.

As for this clone: Other DNA sequences within the sample encode an identical CDR3. This rearrangement joins TRBV7-9 to TRBJ2-3; 13 nucleotides align to TRBD2. V lost 5 bases and J lost 1; bases outside the gene matches: 3. This CDR3 is 16 amino acids long. Germline V lookup: CDR1 SEHNR, CDR2 FQNEAQ (reference sequence). The DNA for the CDR3 is TGTGCCAGCAGCCCGGGACTAGCGGGACGCACAGATACGCAGTATTTT. As protein: CASSPGLAGRTDTQYF.

The CDR3 sequence: CASSSSGAYSYNEQFF. In nucleotides, the CDR3 is TGTGCCAGCTCATCCAGCGGGGCCTACTCCTACAATGAGCAGTTCTTC. This chain uses TRBV18 with TRBJ2-1, with 7 bases lining up with TRBD2. CDR1 and CDR2 (germline): KGHSH, LQKENI. This CDR3 has 16 amino acids. V trimming: 5 bases; J trimming: 0 bases; junction bases outside the gene matches: 7. Supplemented by reference TRBV18 and TRBJ2-1, the full variable domain reads NAGVMQNPRHLVRRRGQEARLRCSPMKGHSHVYWYRQLPEEGLKFMVYLQKENIIDESGMPKERFSAEFPKEGPSILRIQQVVRGDSAAYFCASSSSGAYSYNEQFFGPGTRLTVL.

This chain uses TRBV11-2 with TRBJ2-7; maybe TRBD1 (5 bases). Germline CDR1 SGHAT, CDR2 FQNNGV. The CDR3 totals 15 residues. V dropped 0 bases and J dropped 6 bases, with 15 bases sitting between them. CDR3 residues: CASSLDDWTSPEQYF. CDR3 sequence (DNA): TGTGCCAGCAGCTTAGATGATTGGACAAGCCCCGAGCAGTACTTC. The whole variable domain, filled in from reference TRBV11-2 and TRBJ2-7, reads EAGVAQSPRYKIIEKRQSVAFWCNPISGHATLYWYQQILGQGPKLLIQFQNNGVVDDSQLPKDRFSAERLKGVDSTLKIQPAKLEDSAVYLCASSLDDWTSPEQYFGPGTRLTVT.

The chain employs TRBV30 and TRBJ2-1; 7 bases map to TRBD2. After removal of 0 bases from V and 0 bases from J, the junction contained 5 bases not matched to a gene. The CDR3 consists of 16 residues. From germline, CDR1 is GTSNPN and CDR2 SVGIG (reference sequence). CDR3 amino acids: CAWSVALAVSYNEQFF. The CDR3 coding sequence is TGTGCCTGGAGTGTAGCCCTAGCGGTCTCCTACAATGAGCAGTTCTTC.

The chain carries TRBV29-1 and TRBJ1-1; perhaps TRBD1 as D (5 bases). CDR1 is SQVTM and CDR2 is ANQGSEA in the germline V gene. The V and J ends lost 6 bases and 5 bases respectively, with 10 bases between them. The CDR3 runs to 11 residues. The CDR3 is CSVGQATEAFF. The CDR3, as DNA: TGCAGCGTGGGGCAGGCGACTGAAGCTTTCTTT.

This chain connects TRBV5-1 to TRBJ2-5; the match to TRBD1 covers 8 bases. The CDR3 extends over 14 amino acids. Germline V gene sequence: CDR1 SGHRS, CDR2 YFSETQ. Losses at the gene ends were 4 bases for V and 0 bases for J; bases not matched to a gene: 2. Here the CDR3 DNA reads TGCGCCAGCAGCGTGGACAGGGACCAAGAGACCCAGTACTTC. Translation: CASSVDRDQETQYF.

This chain connects TRBV10-1 to TRBJ2-2, with 10 nucleotides matching TRBD2. This CDR3 is 16 amino acids long. Germline loops: CDR1 WNHNN, CDR2 SYGVQD (reference sequence). V gave up 5 bases and J gave up 1 base; unmatched junction bases: 4. The CDR3 loop reads CASSKTSGWNTGELFF. The DNA of the CDR3 is TGCGCCAGCAGTAAGACTAGCGGGTGGAACACCGGGGAGCTGTTTTTT.

The rearrangement uses TRBV10-3 and TRBJ1-2; 9 bases match TRBD1. V shed 1 base, J shed 5 bases, and the junction held 2 bases outside the gene matches. The germline V gene has CDR1 ENHRY and CDR2 SYGVKD. This CDR3 has 14 residues. The CDR3 DNA sequence: TGTGCCATCAGTGAGTACAGGGGGCAGTATGGCTACACCTTC. Translating gives CAISEYRGQYGYTF.

The chain carries TRBV13 and TRBJ2-2; 9 nucleotides align to TRBD1. The CDR3 covers 19 residues. Germline V gene data show CDR1 as PRHDT and CDR2 as FYEKMQ (reference sequence). J lost 3 bases, V lost 3 bases, and 14 bases had no gene match. The CDR3 DNA follows: TGTGCCAGCAGCTTGTCTGTACAGGGGGCTAATTCGGACACCGGGGAGCTGTTTTTT. Protein sequence: CASSLSVQGANSDTGELFF.

V is TRBV11-3 and J is TRBJ2-1; the match to TRBD2 covers 11 bases. Trimming removed 5 bases from V and 0 bases from J; junction bases left unmatched: 9. CDR1 is SGHNT, CDR2 YENEEA, per germline. The CDR3 runs 18 residues. The CDR3 spells CASSDGTSGNSSYNEQFF. DNA for the CDR3: TGTGCCAGCAGCGACGGGACTAGCGGTAACAGCTCCTACAATGAGCAGTTCTTC.

The V and J genes are TRBV10-1 and TRBJ2-7; D possibly corresponds to TRBD1 (6 bases). CDR3 length: 17 residues. Germline CDR1 and CDR2: WNHNN and SYGVQD (reference sequence). V dropped 2 bases and J dropped 5 bases, with 22 bases sitting between them. The CDR3 region has the DNA TGCGCCAGCAGTGAGCGACAGGTTACTCCGACGGTTCACGAGCAGTACTTC. Translation gives CASSERQVTPTVHEQYF.

Only one count was recorded for this clone. The chain combines TRBV19 with TRBJ1-5, with D possibly matching TRBD1 (5 bases). V was clipped by 5 bases and J by 4 bases, with 9 bases between them. Germline CDR1 is LNHDA and CDR2 is SQIVND (reference sequence). The CDR3 sequence is 13 residues long. The CDR3 here is CASSADSNQPQHF. CDR3 in DNA: TGTGCCAGTAGTGCAGACAGTAATCAGCCCCAGCATTTT.

This clone was counted a few times. The chain links TRBV11-2 to TRBJ2-3; D not resolved. From germline, CDR1 is SGHAT and CDR2 FQNNGV. Trimming cost V 5 bases and J 1 base, with 10 bases left between them. The CDR3 has 14 residues. The DNA for the CDR3 is TGTGCCAGCAGCCCTATTAACCGCACAGATACGCAGTATTTT. Translation gives CASSPINRTDTQYF.

The CDR3 here is CASSQDIGRSTDTQYF. Written as DNA, the CDR3 is TGCGCCAGCAGCCAAGATATAGGGAGAAGCACAGATACGCAGTATTTT. The chain joins TRBV4-1 to TRBJ2-3; D is perhaps TRBD2 (5 bases). Germline assignment: CDR1 MGHRA and CDR2 YSYEKL. The CDR3 is 16 residues long. Between the trimmed V and J ends, which lost 0 bases and 0 bases, there was a span of 10 bases.

This clone was detected a few times. The J gene is TRBJ2-1, the V gene TRBV5-6; 11 bases match TRBD2. This CDR3 contains 17 residues. Germline V gene sequence: CDR1 SGHDT, CDR2 YYEEEE. The V and J ends lost 4 bases and 3 bases, in that order; junction bases with no gene match: 9. In DNA form, the CDR3 reads TGTGCCAGCAGCAGCGGGCCTACTAGCGGGAGCTACAATGAGCAGTTCTTC. The encoded protein is CASSSGPTSGSYNEQFF.

The chain recombines TRBV28 with TRBJ2-1; the D gene is possibly TRBD2 (6 bases). V was trimmed by 5 bases and J by 0 bases, leaving 14 bases between them. From germline, CDR1 is MDHEN and CDR2 SYDVKM. This CDR3 has 16 amino acids. CDR3 amino acids: CASSPGRPFSYNEQFF. Written as DNA, the CDR3 is TGTGCCAGCAGTCCCGGGAGACCTTTCTCCTACAATGAGCAGTTCTTC. The full variable domain, rest sourced from reference TRBV28 and TRBJ2-1, is DVKVTQSSRYLVKRTGEKVFLECVQDMDHENMFWYRQDPGLGLRLIYFSYDVKMKEKGDIPEGYSVSREKKERFSLILESASTNQTSMYLCASSPGRPFSYNEQFFGPGTRLTVL.

Only one count was recorded for this clone. The rearrangement links TRBV29-1 to TRBJ2-3; the match to TRBD2 covers 7 bases. CDR3 length: 13 amino acids. Trimming at V came to 7 bases and at J to 1 base, leaving 5 bases not matched to a gene. Germline values: CDR1 SQVTM, CDR2 ANQGSEA. CDR3: CSAYSGRTDTQYF. The CDR3 nucleotides read TGCAGCGCTTATAGCGGGCGCACAGATACGCAGTATTTT.